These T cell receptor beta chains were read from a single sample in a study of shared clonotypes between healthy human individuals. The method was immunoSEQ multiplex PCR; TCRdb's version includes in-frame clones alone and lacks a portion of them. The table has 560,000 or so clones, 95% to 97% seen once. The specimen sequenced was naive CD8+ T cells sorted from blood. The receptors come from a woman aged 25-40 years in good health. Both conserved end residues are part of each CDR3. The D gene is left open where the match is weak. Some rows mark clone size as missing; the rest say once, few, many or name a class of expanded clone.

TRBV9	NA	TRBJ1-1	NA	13	TGTGCCAGCAGCGGCGTCGCAGGGACTGAAGCTTTCTTT	CASSGVAGTEAFF
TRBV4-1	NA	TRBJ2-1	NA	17	TGCGCCAGCAGCCAGTCTAAGCACCGAAGCTCCTACAATGAGCAGTTCTTC	CASSQSKHRSSYNEQFF
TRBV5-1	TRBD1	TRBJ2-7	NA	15	TGCGCCAGCAGCTTGGGACAGGGAATGGTATACGAGCAGTACTTC	CASSLGQGMVYEQYF
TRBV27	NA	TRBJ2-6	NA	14	TGTGCCAGCAGTTTTGGGTCTGGGGCCAACGTCCTGACTTTC	CASSFGSGANVLTF
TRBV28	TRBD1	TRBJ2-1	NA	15	TGTGCCAGCAGTTTAGGGACAGGGCGTTCGGAGGAGCAGTTCTTC	CASSLGTGRSEEQFF
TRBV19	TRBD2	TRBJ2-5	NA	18	TGTGCCAGTAGTATAGACGGGACTAGCGGGAGTATCCGAGAGACCCAGTACTTC	CASSIDGTSGSIRETQYF
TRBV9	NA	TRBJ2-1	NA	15	TGTGCCAGCAGCGTAGGGCGGGTTTCCTACAATGAGCAGTTCTTC	CASSVGRVSYNEQFF
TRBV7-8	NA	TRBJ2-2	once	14	TGTGCCAGCAGAACAGGGACGGTTACCGGGGAGCTGTTTTTT	CASRTGTVTGELFF
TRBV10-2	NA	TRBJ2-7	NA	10	TGCGCCAGCAGTGGGGGCGAGCAGTACTTC	CASSGGEQYF
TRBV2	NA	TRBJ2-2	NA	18	TGTGCCAGCAGTGAATCGAGTGTGACGGGAGATAACACCGGGGAGCTGTTTTTT	CASSESSVTGDNTGELFF
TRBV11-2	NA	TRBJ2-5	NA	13	TGTGCCAGCAGTCCGGGGCGGGGAGAGACCCAGTACTTC	CASSPGRGETQYF
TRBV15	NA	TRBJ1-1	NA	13	TGTGCCACCAGCTCTTGGGGGTCCACTGAAGCTTTCTTT	CATSSWGSTEAFF
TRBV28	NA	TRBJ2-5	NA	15	TGTGCCAGCAGTTTTGTCCTTTTGGGACGGGAGACCCAGTACTTC	CASSFVLLGRETQYF
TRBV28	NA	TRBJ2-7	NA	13	TGTGCCAGCAGTATCGGGGCCGTCTACGAGCAGTACTTC	CASSIGAVYEQYF
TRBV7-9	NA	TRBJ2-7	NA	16	TGTGCCAGCAGCTTAGCGGCGGGGCTAGGTAGTAACGAGCAGTACTTC	CASSLAAGLGSNEQYF
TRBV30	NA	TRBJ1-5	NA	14	TGTGCCTGGAGTATGACTCGCAGAGATCAGCCCCAGCATTTT	CAWSMTRRDQPQHF
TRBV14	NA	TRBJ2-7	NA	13	TGTGCCAGCAGCCAGGGGCAGGGGCTCGAGCAGTACTTC	CASSQGQGLEQYF
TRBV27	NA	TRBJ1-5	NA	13	TGTGCCAGCAGTTTCACTAGCAATCAGCCCCAGCATTTT	CASSFTSNQPQHF
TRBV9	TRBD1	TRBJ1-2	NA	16	TGTGCCAGCAGCCGATCGGACAGGAGGAACAACTATGGCTACACCTTC	CASSRSDRRNNYGYTF
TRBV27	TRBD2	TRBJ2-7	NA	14	TGTGCCAGCAGTTCGTTGACTAGCGGGTACGAGCAGTACTTC	CASSSLTSGYEQYF
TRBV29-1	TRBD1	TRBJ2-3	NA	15	TGCAGCGTGACCGGACAGGCACCTAGCACAGATACGCAGTATTTT	CSVTGQAPSTDTQYF
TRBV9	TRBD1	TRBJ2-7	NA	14	TGTGCCAGCAGCGTAGGGGACAGGCCCTACGAGCAGTACTTC	CASSVGDRPYEQYF
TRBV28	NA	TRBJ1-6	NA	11	TGTGCCAGCAGTTTAAGCTCACCCCTCCACTTT	CASSLSSPLHF
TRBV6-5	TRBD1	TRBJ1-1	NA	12	TGTGCCAGCTGGCAGGGGGGTACTGAAGCTTTCTTT	CASWQGGTEAFF
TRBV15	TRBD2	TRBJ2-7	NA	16	TGTGCCACCAGCAGAGACGGGACTAGCGGGAGATTCGAGCAGTACTTC	CATSRDGTSGRFEQYF
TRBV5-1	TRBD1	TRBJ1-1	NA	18	TGCGCCAGCAGCCAAGCCTCCGGGACAGGAAAAAGGGGCACTGAAGCTTTCTTT	CASSQASGTGKRGTEAFF
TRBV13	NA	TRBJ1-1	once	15	TGTGCCAGCAGCTCCCCAGCCGACATGAACACTGAAGCTTTCTTT	CASSSPADMNTEAFF
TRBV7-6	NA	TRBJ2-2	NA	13	TGTGCCAGCAGCTTAGGGGGGACCGGGGAGCTGTTTTTT	CASSLGGTGELFF
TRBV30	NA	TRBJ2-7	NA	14	TGTGCCTGGAGTGTATATGCTAGCGCCTTCGAGCAGTACTTC	CAWSVYASAFEQYF
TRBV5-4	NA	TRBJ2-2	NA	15	TGTGCCAGCAGATCTCAGCGGATGAACACCGGGGAGCTGTTTTTT	CASRSQRMNTGELFF
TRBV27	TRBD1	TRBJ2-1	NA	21	TGTGCCAGCAGCAAACCCTCGCCGGGACAGGGGGGACTACACTCCTACAATGAGCAGTTCTTC	CASSKPSPGQGGLHSYNEQFF
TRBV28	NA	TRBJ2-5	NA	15	TGTGCCAGCAGTCCTTTTTCTAATAGCCAAGAGACCCAGTACTTC	CASSPFSNSQETQYF
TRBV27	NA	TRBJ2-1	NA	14	TGTGCCAGCAGCCCCGCGGGATACTACAATGAGCAGTTCTTC	CASSPAGYYNEQFF
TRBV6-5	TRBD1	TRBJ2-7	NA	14	TGTGCCAGCAGTTACCTGGGACAGACCTACGAGCAGTACTTC	CASSYLGQTYEQYF
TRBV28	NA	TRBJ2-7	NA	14	TGTGCCAGCAGTTTTTCCGGGGGGCTCGACGAGCAGTACTTC	CASSFSGGLDEQYF
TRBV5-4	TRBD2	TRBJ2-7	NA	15	TGTGCCAGCAGCTTGACAAGCGGGAGGGACTACGAGCAGTACTTC	CASSLTSGRDYEQYF
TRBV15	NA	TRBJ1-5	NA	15	TGTGCCACCAGCAGAGATGGGCAGCTCAATCAGCCCCAGCATTTT	CATSRDGQLNQPQHF
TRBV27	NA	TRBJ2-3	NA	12	TGTGCCAGCAGTTTAATCGGAGATACGCAGTATTTT	CASSLIGDTQYF
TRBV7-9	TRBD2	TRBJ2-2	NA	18	TGTGCCAGCAGCCGGACTAGCGGGGGATCCGCGAACACCGGGGAGCTGTTTTTT	CASSRTSGGSANTGELFF
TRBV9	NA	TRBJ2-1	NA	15	TGTGCCAGCAGCGTAGGGGCAAACCGGGGCAATGAGCAGTTCTTC	CASSVGANRGNEQFF
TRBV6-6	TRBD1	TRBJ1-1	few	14	TGTGCCAGCAGTGCCCGGGACAGGACCATTGAAGCTTTCTTT	CASSARDRTIEAFF
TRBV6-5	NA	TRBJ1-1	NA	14	TGTGCCAGCAGCCCCCTACCGGGACACACTGAAGCTTTCTTT	CASSPLPGHTEAFF
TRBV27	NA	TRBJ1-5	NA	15	TGTGCCAGCAGTCCCGACCCCAGCGGCAATCAGCCCCAGCATTTT	CASSPDPSGNQPQHF
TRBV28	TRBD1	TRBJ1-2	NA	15	TGTGCCAGCAGTCCAAACAGGGGGCGGTTCTATGGCTACACCTTC	CASSPNRGRFYGYTF
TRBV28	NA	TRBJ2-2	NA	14	TGTGCCAGCAGTTTATTCCCGAACACCGGGGAGCTGTTTTTT	CASSLFPNTGELFF
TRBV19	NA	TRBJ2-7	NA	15	TGTGCCAGTAGTATTCGGGATAACCCCAACTACGAGCAGTACTTC	CASSIRDNPNYEQYF
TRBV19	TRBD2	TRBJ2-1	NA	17	TGTGCCAGTAGTACCTATAAACTAGCGGGAGCATACAATGAGCAGTTCTTC	CASSTYKLAGAYNEQFF
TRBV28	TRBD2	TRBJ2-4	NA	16	TGTGCCAGCAGTTTAGAGGGACTAGCGGGCTCGAACATTCAGTACTTC	CASSLEGLAGSNIQYF